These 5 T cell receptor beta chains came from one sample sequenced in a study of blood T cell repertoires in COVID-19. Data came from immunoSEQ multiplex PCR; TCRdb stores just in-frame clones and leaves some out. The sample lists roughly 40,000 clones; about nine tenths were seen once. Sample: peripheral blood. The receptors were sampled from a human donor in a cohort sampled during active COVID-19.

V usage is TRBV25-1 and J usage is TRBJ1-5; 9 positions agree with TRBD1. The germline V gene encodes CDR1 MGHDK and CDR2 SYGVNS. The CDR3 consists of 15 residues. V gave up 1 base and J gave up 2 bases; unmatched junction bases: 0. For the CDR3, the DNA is TGTGCCAGCAGTGAATGGACAGGGGGCAATCAGCCCCAGCATTTT. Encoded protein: CASSEWTGGNQPQHF.

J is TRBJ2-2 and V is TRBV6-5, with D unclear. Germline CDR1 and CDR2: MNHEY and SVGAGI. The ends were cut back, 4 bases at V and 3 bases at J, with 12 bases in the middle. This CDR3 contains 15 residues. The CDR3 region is CASSLRVADTGELFF. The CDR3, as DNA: TGTGCCAGCAGTTTGCGCGTAGCCGACACCGGGGAGCTGTTTTTT.

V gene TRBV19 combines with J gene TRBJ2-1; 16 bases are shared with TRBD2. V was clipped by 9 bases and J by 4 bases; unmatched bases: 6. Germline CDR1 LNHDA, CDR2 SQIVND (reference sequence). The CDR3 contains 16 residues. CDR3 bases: TGTGCCAGCAAGGGGACTAGCGGGGGGGATTACAATGAGCAGTTCTTC. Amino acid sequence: CASKGTSGGDYNEQFF.

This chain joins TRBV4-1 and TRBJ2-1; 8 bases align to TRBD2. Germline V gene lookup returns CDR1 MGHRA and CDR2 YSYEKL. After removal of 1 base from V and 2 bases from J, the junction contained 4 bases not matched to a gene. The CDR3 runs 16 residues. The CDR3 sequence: CASSQGELAAYNEQFF. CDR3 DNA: TGCGCCAGCAGCCAAGGGGAACTAGCGGCCTACAATGAGCAGTTCTTC.

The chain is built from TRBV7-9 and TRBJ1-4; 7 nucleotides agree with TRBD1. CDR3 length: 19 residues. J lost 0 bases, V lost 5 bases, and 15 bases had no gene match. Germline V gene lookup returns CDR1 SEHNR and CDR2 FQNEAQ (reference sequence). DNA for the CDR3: TGTGCCAGCAGCATGACCGGGACAGCAGGCCACGCAACTAATGAAAAACTGTTTTTT. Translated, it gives CASSMTGTAGHATNEKLFF.